This T cell receptor beta chain comes out of a study of T cell repertoires in ileal Crohn's disease. Assay used: immunoSEQ multiplex PCR; TCRdb lists only in-frame clones, some missing. The sample lists 9,500 to 12,000 clones, around 87% occurring once. This clone was seen only once. In germline, CDR1 is LNHNV, CDR2 YYDKDF (reference sequence). The CDR3 has 14 amino acids. V was trimmed by 5 bases and J by 5 bases, leaving 15 bases between them. Time point: inflamed ileum from the surgical specimen. This chain links TRBV15 with TRBJ1-2; D is perhaps TRBD1 (6 bases). Sequenced: ileal tissue. The TCR originated in an adult with Crohn's disease. The CDR3 coding sequence is TGTGCCACCAGCGGACCGAAGACAGGTTATGGCTACACCTTC. Protein product: CATSGPKTGYGYTF.